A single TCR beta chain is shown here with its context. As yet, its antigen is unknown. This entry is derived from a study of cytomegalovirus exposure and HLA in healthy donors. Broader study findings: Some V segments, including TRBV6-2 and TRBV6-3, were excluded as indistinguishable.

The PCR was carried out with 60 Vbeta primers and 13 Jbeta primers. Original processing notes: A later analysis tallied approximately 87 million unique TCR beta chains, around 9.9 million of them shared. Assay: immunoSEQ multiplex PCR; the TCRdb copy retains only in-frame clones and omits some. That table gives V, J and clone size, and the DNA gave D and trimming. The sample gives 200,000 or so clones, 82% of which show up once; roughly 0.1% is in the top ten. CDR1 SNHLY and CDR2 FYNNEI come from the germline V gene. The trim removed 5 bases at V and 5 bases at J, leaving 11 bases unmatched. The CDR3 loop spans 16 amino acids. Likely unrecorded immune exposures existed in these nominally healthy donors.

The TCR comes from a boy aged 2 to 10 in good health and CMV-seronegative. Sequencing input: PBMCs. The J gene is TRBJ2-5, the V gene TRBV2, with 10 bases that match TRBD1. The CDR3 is CASSRSTGGAGETQYF. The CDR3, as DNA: TGTGCCAGCAGTCGATCGACAGGGGGCGCGGGGGAGACCCAGTACTTC.